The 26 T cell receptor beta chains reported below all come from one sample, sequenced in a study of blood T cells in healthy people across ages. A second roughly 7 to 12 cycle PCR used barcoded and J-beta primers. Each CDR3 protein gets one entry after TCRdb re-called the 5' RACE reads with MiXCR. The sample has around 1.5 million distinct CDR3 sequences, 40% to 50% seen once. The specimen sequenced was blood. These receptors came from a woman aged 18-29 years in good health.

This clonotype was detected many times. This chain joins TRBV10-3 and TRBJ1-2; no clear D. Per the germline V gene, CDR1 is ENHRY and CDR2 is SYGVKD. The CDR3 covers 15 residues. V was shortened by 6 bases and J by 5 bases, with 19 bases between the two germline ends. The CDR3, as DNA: TGTGCCATCAGGAATAATCTCATCGGAGAATATGGCTACACCTTC. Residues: CAIRNNLIGEYGYTF.

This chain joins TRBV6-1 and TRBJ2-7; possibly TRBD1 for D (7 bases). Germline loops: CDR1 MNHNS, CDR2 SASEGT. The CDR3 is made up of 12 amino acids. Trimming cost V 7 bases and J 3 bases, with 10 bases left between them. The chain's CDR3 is CASIQGGYEQYF. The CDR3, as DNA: TGTGCCAGCATCCAGGGGGGCTACGAGCAGTACTTC.

As DNA, the CDR3 is TGTGCCAGCAGTCGACAGGGGTTCGGTTCACCCCTCCACTTT. Translating gives CASSRQGFGSPLHF. V and J are TRBV2 and TRBJ1-6, with 8 nucleotides matching TRBD1. The CDR3 length is 14 residues. V was pared by 5 bases and J by 9 bases, with 6 bases of the junction left unmatched. Germline loops: CDR1 SNHLY, CDR2 FYNNEI.

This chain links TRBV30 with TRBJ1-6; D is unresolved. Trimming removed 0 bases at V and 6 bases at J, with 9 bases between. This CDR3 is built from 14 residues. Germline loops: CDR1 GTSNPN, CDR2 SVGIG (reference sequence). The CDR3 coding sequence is TGTGCCTGGAGTGTACGGACGACTAATTCACCCCTCCACTTT. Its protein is CAWSVRTTNSPLHF. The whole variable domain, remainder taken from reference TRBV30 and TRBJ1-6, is SQTIHQWPATLVQPVGSPLSLECTVEGTSNPNLYWYRQAAGRGLQLLFYSVGIGQISSEVPQNLSASRPQDRQFILSSKKLLLSDSGFYLCAWSVRTTNSPLHFGNGTRLTVT.

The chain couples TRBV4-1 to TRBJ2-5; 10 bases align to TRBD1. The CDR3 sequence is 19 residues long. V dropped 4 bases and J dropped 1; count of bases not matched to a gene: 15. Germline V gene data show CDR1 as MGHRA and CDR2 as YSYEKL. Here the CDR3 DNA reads TGCGCCAGCAGCCCCCAACGACAGGGGGCAGGGATATTCCAAGAGACCCAGTACTTC. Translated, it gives CASSPQRQGAGIFQETQYF.

The CDR3: CASSNRGAYYNEQFF. CDR3 coding DNA: TGTGCCAGCAGCAATCGCGGGGCCTACTACAATGAGCAGTTCTTC. The chain recombines TRBV13 with TRBJ2-1; maybe TRBD2 (6 bases). Germline CDR1 is PRHDT and CDR2 is FYEKMQ (reference sequence). V was trimmed by 5 bases and J by 3 bases, leaving 14 bases between them. This CDR3 comprises 15 residues.

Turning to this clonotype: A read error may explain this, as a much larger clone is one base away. The CDR3 protein is CAGSFAADTQYF. As DNA, the CDR3 is TGTGCCGGCAGCTTTGCAGCAGATACGCAGTATTTT. The rearrangement uses TRBV7-9 and TRBJ2-3; the D is unclear. The CDR3 extends over 12 amino acids. Germline V CDR1 and CDR2: SEHNR, FQNEAQ (reference sequence).

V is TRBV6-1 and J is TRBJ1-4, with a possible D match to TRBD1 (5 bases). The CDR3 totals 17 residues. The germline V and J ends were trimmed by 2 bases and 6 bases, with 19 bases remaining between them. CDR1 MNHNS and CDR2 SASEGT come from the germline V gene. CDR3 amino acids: CASSEFPTGGDYEKLFF. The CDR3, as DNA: TGTGCCAGCAGTGAATTCCCCACGGGTGGGGACTATGAAAAACTGTTTTTT.

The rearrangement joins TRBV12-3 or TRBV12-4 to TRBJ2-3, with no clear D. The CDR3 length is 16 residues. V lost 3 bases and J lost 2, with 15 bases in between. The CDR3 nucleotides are TGTGCCAGCAGTTTGGGTAGAACTATTAACACAGATACGCAGTATTTT. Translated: CASSLGRTINTDTQYF.

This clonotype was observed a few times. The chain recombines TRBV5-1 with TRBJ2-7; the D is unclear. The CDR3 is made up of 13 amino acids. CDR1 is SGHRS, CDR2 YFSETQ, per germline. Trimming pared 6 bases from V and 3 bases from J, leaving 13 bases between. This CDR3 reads CASTEGPLYEQYF. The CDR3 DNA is TGCGCCAGCACAGAAGGGCCTCTCTACGAGCAGTACTTC.

In nucleotides, the CDR3 is TGTGCCAGCCTCATTTCGGGCACCTACAATGAGCAGTTCTTC. It yields the protein CASLISGTYNEQFF. V and J are TRBV7-2 and TRBJ2-1; no definite D call. Trimming stripped 8 bases from V and 2 bases from J, with 13 bases between. There are 14 residues in the CDR3. Germline V gives CDR1 SGHTA, CDR2 FQGNSA.

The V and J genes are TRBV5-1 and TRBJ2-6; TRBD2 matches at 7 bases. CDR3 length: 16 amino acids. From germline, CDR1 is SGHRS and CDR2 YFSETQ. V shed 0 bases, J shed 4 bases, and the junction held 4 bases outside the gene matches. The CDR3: CASSLGGSGGANVLTF. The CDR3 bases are TGCGCCAGCAGCTTGGGCGGGAGCGGAGGGGCCAACGTCCTGACTTTC.

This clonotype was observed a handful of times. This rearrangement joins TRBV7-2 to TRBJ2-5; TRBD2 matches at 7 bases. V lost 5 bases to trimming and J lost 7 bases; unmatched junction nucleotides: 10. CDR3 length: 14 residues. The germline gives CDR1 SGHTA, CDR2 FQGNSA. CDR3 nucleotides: TGTGCCAGCAGCCCGGGGGGAGGCCTTCGGACCCAGTACTTC. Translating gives CASSPGGGLRTQYF.

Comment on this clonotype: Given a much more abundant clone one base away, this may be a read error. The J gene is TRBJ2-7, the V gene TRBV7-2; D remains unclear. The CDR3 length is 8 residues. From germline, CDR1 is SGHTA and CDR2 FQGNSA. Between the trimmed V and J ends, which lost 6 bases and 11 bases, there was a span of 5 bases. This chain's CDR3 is CASSDKYF. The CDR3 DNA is TGTGCCAGCAGTGACAAGTACTTC.

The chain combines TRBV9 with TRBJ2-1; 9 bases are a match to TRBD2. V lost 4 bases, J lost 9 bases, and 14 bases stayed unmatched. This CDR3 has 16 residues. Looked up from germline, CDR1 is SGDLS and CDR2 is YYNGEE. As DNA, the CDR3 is TGTGCCAGCAGCTCCCTCGTTCGGACTAGCGATGGTGAGCAGTTCTTC. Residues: CASSSLVRTSDGEQFF.

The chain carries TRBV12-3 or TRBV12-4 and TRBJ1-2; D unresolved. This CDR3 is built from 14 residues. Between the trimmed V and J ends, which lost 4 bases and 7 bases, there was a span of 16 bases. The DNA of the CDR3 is TGTGCCAGCAGTTCTCGTGGAGAATCCGGTGGCTACACCTTC. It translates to CASSSRGESGGYTF.

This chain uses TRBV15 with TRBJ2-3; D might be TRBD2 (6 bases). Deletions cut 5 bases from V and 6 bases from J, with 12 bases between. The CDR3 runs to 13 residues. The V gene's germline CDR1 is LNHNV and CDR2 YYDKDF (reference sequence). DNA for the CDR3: TGTGCCACCAGCGAACGACGGGGGGATACGCAGTATTTT. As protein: CATSERRGDTQYF.

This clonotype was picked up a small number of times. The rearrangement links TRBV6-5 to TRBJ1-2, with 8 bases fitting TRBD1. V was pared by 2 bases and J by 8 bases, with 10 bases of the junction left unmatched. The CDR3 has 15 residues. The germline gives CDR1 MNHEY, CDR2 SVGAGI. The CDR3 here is CASSYPGQGIKGYTF. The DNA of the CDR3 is TGTGCCAGCAGTTACCCCGGACAGGGCATCAAGGGCTACACCTTC.

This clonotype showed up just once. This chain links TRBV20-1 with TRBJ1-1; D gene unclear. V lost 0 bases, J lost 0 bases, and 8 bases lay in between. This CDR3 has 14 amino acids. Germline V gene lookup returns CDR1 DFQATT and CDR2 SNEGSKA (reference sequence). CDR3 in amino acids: CSARDTAVNTEAFF. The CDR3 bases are TGCAGTGCTAGAGATACGGCAGTGAACACTGAAGCTTTCTTT.

CDR3 nucleotide sequence: TGTGCCAGCACTTCGGACGCCTACAATGAGCAGTTCTTC. Its translation: CASTSDAYNEQFF. The chain recombines TRBV6-2 or TRBV6-3 with TRBJ2-1; the D is unclear. This CDR3 region has 13 residues. Germline CDR1 is MNHEY and CDR2 is SVGEGT. Between the trimmed V and J ends, which lost 7 bases and 2 bases, there was a span of 9 bases.

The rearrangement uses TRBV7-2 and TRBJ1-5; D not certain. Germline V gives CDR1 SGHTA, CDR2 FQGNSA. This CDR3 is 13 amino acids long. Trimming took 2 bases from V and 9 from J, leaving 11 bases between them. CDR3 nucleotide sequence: TGTGCCAGCAGCTTACAGTGGGATCGGCCCCAGCATTTT. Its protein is CASSLQWDRPQHF.

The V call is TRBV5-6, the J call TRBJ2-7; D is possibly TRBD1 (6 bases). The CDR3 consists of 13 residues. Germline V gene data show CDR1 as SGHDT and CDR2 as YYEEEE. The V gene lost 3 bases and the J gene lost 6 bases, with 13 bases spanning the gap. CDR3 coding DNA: TGTGCCAGCAGCTACAGGGTCCAGGGCGAGCAGTACTTC. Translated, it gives CASSYRVQGEQYF.

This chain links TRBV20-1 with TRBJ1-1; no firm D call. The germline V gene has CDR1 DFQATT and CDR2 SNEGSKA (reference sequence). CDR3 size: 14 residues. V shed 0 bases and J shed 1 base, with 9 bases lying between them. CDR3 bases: TGCAGTGCTAGAGATCTCGACCAGAACACTGAAGCTTTCTTT. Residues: CSARDLDQNTEAFF.

The CDR3 loop is CASSHRQGDEAFF. The CDR3 DNA reads TGTGCCAGCAGCCACCGACAGGGGGATGAAGCTTTCTTT. The chain employs TRBV7-9 and TRBJ1-1; 9 nucleotides agree with TRBD1. The trim removed 5 bases at V and 7 bases at J, leaving 5 bases unmatched. Germline CDR1 SEHNR, CDR2 FQNEAQ (reference sequence). There are 13 residues in the CDR3.

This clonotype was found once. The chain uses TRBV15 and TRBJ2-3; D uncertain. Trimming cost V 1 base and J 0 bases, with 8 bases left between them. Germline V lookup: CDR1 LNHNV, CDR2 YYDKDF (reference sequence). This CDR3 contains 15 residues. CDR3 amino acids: CATSRGQPSTDTQYF. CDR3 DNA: TGTGCCACCAGCAGAGGCCAGCCCAGCACAGATACGCAGTATTTT.

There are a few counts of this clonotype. The CDR3: CASSLKDSYYEQYF. The CDR3 bases are TGCGCCAGCAGCTTGAAAGACTCCTACTACGAGCAGTACTTC. This sequence joins TRBV5-1 and TRBJ2-7; no clear D. The V and J ends lost 1 base and 3 bases respectively, with 11 bases between them. The CDR3 length is 14 residues. CDR1 is SGHRS and CDR2 is YFSETQ in the germline V gene.